This T cell receptor beta chain was recovered during a study of cytomegalovirus exposure and HLA in healthy donors. Study-wide points: Researchers reportedly found TCR beta sequences accurately predicted most subjects' HLA-A and HLA-B alleles. Indistinguishable V segments such as TRBV6-2 and TRBV6-3 were excluded. In an earlier analysis, most TCR beta V segments were productive about 87% or about 30% of the time. The number of N-insertions in an Asian-associated ancestry cluster was reportedly below the 666-donor mean in a later analysis.

Primers: 60 Vbeta forward and 13 Jbeta reverse. Sequenced by immunoSEQ multiplex PCR; TCRdb stores in-frame clones only, minus some. This sample has roughly 120,000 clones; almost 75% occur once, and the top ten carry over 7.5%. The trim removed 3 bases at V and 4 bases at J, leaving 3 bases unmatched. Germline CDR1 and CDR2: SGHAT and FQNNGV. CDR3 length: 14 residues. Regarding this clone: The antigen is not known.

This TCR came from a middle-aged man in good health and CMV-seronegative. The J gene is TRBJ2-7, the V gene TRBV11-2, with 10 bases lining up with TRBD1. Sequencing was done on a sample of PBMCs. DNA of the CDR3: TGTGCCAGCAGCTTGGGACAGGGGCTGTACGAGCAGTACTTC. Its translation: CASSLGQGLYEQYF.